This T cell receptor beta chain was identified during a study of T cells after posttransplantation cyclophosphamide. Study-level findings and limits: After PTCy, TRB diversity resembled that of CNI/methotrexate controls.

Regarding this clone: Its antigen is still unknown. Other DNA sequences from this sample encode an identical CDR3 as well.

On the day of bone marrow donation, the related graft donor provided peripheral blood. Profiled with immunoSEQ multiplex PCR; TCRdb holds only in-frame clones, not every one. The table lists thousands of clones, roughly nine tenths of them singletons, with roughly 1.6% in the top ten. Trimming took off 4 bases at V and 1 base at J, with 8 bases between the two ends. CDR1 and CDR2 from the germline V gene are GTSNPN and SVGIG (reference sequence). CDR3 length equals 13 residues. The sequence derives from a woman between 55 and 75 years old in good health, CMV-negative, and a related stem cell transplant donor. The rearrangement uses TRBV30 and TRBJ2-4, with D tentatively TRBD2 (5 bases). The sequencing sample was made of memory CD4+ T cells sorted from PBMCs. The CDR3 DNA sequence: TGTGCCTGGACCGGGGATGCCAAAAACATTCAGTACTTC. It is translated as CAWTGDAKNIQYF.